This T cell receptor (beta chain) emerged from a study of blood T cell repertoires in COVID-19. TCRdb's table, derived via immunoSEQ multiplex PCR, lists solely in-frame clones and lacks some. This table holds fewer than 80,000 clones, roughly 90% found once. This CDR3 spans 12 amino acids. Germline lookup yields CDR1 GTSNPN and CDR2 SVGIG (reference sequence). The V end lost 7 bases, the J end lost 0 bases, and 10 bases lay between the germline ends. This sequence joins TRBV30 and TRBJ2-7; unclear D gene. Material for sequencing was peripheral blood. This receptor was taken from a woman of 80 years or more with active or convalescent COVID-19. DNA of the CDR3: TGTGCCTTATTGGCCAACTCCTACGAGCAGTACTTC. Protein product: CALLANSYEQYF.